Presented here are 16 T cell receptor beta chains from one specimen sequenced in a study of response to subunit inactivated influenza vaccine. TCRdb re-analysed the RT-PCR reads in MiXCR, keeping a single row per CDR3 protein. The sample records 500,000 or so distinct CDR3 sequences, approximately 16% being singletons. The material sequenced was CD4+ T cells sorted from PBMCs, taken about 24 months after vaccination. Receptor source: a man between 45 and 75 years old who received an inactivated influenza vaccine.

V gene TRBV4-2 combines with J gene TRBJ2-3; D remains unclear. Trimming took off 2 bases at V and 0 bases at J, with 15 bases between the two ends. Germline V gene sequence: CDR1 LGHNA, CDR2 YNFKEQ. The CDR3 has 17 amino acids. Written as DNA, the CDR3 is TGTGCCAGCAGCCAACAAACTACTCTGGCGAGCACAGATACGCAGTATTTT. Protein product: CASSQQTTLASTDTQYF.

This clonotype was picked up a small number of times. The genes are TRBV20-1 and TRBJ2-1; D is uncertain. Germline CDR1 DFQATT, CDR2 SNEGSKA (reference sequence). There are 14 residues in the CDR3. With 1 base removed from V and 3 bases from J, the gap between germline ends came to 10 bases. In DNA form, the CDR3 reads TGCAGTGCTAGAGGGGCAGCCAACTACAATGAGCAGTTCTTC. The encoded protein is CSARGAANYNEQFF.

This clonotype was detected a few times. The rearrangement uses TRBV3-1 and TRBJ2-1; no reliable D call. Germline-derived CDR1 and CDR2 are LGHDT and YNNKEL (reference sequence). This CDR3 is built from 15 residues. V was cut by 2 bases and J by 0 bases, with 8 bases left in between. This chain's CDR3 is CASSQLASSYNEQFF. CDR3 nucleotides: TGTGCCAGCAGCCAACTGGCGAGCTCCTACAATGAGCAGTTCTTC.

The rearrangement links TRBV21-1 to TRBJ1-1. TRBV21-1 is assigned pseudogene status. The CDR3 has 14 residues. The CDR3 loop reads CASSPRTWGTEAFF. CDR3 DNA: TGTGCCAGCAGCCCTAGGACTTGGGGCACTGAAGCTTTCTTT.

This clonotype was detected only a few times. The V call is TRBV11-2, the J call TRBJ2-1, with D perhaps TRBD1 (6 bases). The CDR3 length is 15 residues. V lost 6 bases and J lost 7, with 19 bases in between. The germline CDR1 and CDR2 sequences are SGHAT and FQNNGV. The CDR3 loop is CASRTGIEVLNEQFF. The CDR3 nucleotides are TGTGCCAGCAGAACAGGGATTGAGGTGCTAAATGAGCAGTTCTTC. Filled out from reference TRBV11-2 and TRBJ2-1, the complete variable domain reads EAGVAQSPRYKIIEKRQSVAFWCNPISGHATLYWYQQILGQGPKLLIQFQNNGVVDDSQLPKDRFSAERLKGVDSTLKIQPAKLEDSAVYLCASRTGIEVLNEQFFGPGTRLTVL.

The chain is built from TRBV12-3 or TRBV12-4 and TRBJ2-4; possible D gene TRBD1, 6 bases. This CDR3 is built from 15 residues. Trimming cost V 1 base and J 7 bases, with 14 bases left between them. As DNA, the CDR3 is TGTGCCAGCAGTTTAGAAAACAGGGTTTCTAACATTCAGTACTTC. It is translated as CASSLENRVSNIQYF.

The chain uses TRBV3-1 and TRBJ2-5; 8 bases align to TRBD2. The CDR3 is 13 amino acids. The V and J ends lost 4 bases and 6 bases, in that order; junction bases with no gene match: 4. From germline, CDR1 is LGHDT and CDR2 YNNKEL (reference sequence). CDR3 sequence (DNA): TGTGCCAGCAGCCCGCCGGGAGGGCAGACCCAGTACTTC. Amino acid sequence: CASSPPGGQTQYF.

This clonotype was picked up one time. The gene calls are TRBV6-1 and TRBJ1-1; 8 bases line up with TRBD1. The V segment lost 7 bases and the J segment 5 bases; nucleotides outside the gene matches: 9. The CDR3 runs 14 residues. CDR1 MNHNS and CDR2 SASEGT come from the germline V gene. The CDR3 nucleotides read TGTGCCAGCAACCCACAGGGGGGAAGTACTGAAGCTTTCTTT. As protein: CASNPQGGSTEAFF.

V is TRBV25-1 and J is TRBJ2-3; D might be TRBD1 (5 bases). V lost 4 bases and J 2 bases, leaving 10 bases between the germline ends. The CDR3 loop spans 14 amino acids. Germline loops: CDR1 MGHDK, CDR2 SYGVNS. CDR3 coding DNA: TGTGCCAGCAGTGGGGCAGGGTACACAGATACGCAGTATTTT. Translated, it gives CASSGAGYTDTQYF.

V is TRBV3-1 and J is TRBJ2-1, with TRBD2 as a possible D gene (6 bases). The germline CDR1 and CDR2 sequences are LGHDT and YNNKEL (reference sequence). The V and J ends lost 0 bases and 1 base respectively, with 10 bases between them. The CDR3 has 16 residues. CDR3 protein: CASSQEEGQSYNEQFF. The CDR3 nucleotides are TGTGCCAGCAGCCAAGAGGAGGGTCAGTCCTACAATGAGCAGTTCTTC.

V and J are TRBV5-1 and TRBJ2-5; D is uncertain. Germline loops: CDR1 SGHRS, CDR2 YFSETQ. This CDR3 region has 14 residues. Trimming left V 4 bases short and J 1 base short, with 11 bases between. The CDR3 protein is CASSLQPLQETQYF. In DNA, the CDR3 is TGCGCCAGCAGCCTACAACCCCTCCAAGAGACCCAGTACTTC.

The chain couples TRBV4-1 to TRBJ2-7, with D unclear. The CDR3 spans 15 residues. The germline gives CDR1 MGHRA, CDR2 YSYEKL. V was cut by 5 bases and J by 2 bases, with 16 bases left in between. CDR3 coding DNA: TGCGCCAGCAGCGCCTTCACCGGGCCAACCTACGAGCAGTACTTC. It is translated as CASSAFTGPTYEQYF.

This clonotype was found a few times. The rearrangement uses TRBV6-2 or TRBV6-3 and TRBJ2-1; the D is unclear. Germline-derived CDR1 and CDR2 are MNHEY and SVGEGT. Trimming removed 4 bases from V and 4 bases from J, with 5 bases in between. This CDR3 is 12 amino acids long. CDR3 amino acids: CASSWSYNEQFF. Here the CDR3 DNA reads TGTGCCAGCAGTTGGTCATACAATGAGCAGTTCTTC.

The chain is built from TRBV21-1 and TRBJ2-5; the table's D call TRBD1 went unverified against the DNA. TRBV21-1 is a listed pseudogene. The CDR3 loop spans 17 amino acids. CDR3 loop: CASSKQGGWAVQETQYF. CDR3 sequence (DNA): TGTGCCAGCAGCAAACAGGGGGGATGGGCGGTCCAAGAGACCCAGTACTTC.

This clonotype was detected ten times or more. The V and J genes are TRBV24-1 and TRBJ2-1; D not certain. Trimming shortened V by 3 bases and J by 7 bases, and 15 bases separated the two germline ends. Germline loops: CDR1 KGHDR, CDR2 SFDVKD. CDR3 size: 15 residues. CDR3 nucleotides: TGTGCCACCAGTGATCGGCAAGCTGGATTGAATGAGCAGTTCTTC. Amino acid sequence: CATSDRQAGLNEQFF.

In this sample, this clonotype turned up a few times. J is TRBJ1-1 and V is TRBV3-1; TRBD1 aligns across 8 bases. Germline V gene lookup returns CDR1 LGHDT and CDR2 YNNKEL (reference sequence). Trimming at V came to 0 bases and at J to 7 bases, leaving 10 bases not matched to a gene. The CDR3 contains 16 residues. The CDR3 DNA is TGTGCCAGCAGCCAAGATCTCACAGGGGGTAGGGGTGAAGCTTTCTTT. This gives the protein CASSQDLTGGRGEAFF.